This TCR beta chain is drawn from a study of CD8+CD57+ T cells in acquired aplastic anemia. The overall study: Mean DNA quantity obtained from sorted CD4+ and CD8+ cells was 2.5 to 4 ug. Study-level results: Any difference that existed in CD8+ Simpson's diversity between patients and controls was not significant.

Sequenced patients had shown CD8+CD57+ cell expansion by flow cytometry. The enrolled patients all had severe acquired aplastic anemia. Therapy had not been given to patients before blood sampling. Profiling of TCR beta VDJ combinations and CDR3 sequences used genomic DNA as template. One entry per CDR3 protein results from TCRdb running MiXCR on the reads. Of about 180,000 distinct CDR3 sequences detected, 48% appear once; the ten largest clones hold over 10%. CDR3 length: 13 residues. Germline loops: CDR1 MNHEY, CDR2 SMNVEV (reference sequence). The ends lost 5 bases at V and 7 bases at J; junction bases unmatched: 4. Remarks on this clonotype: The antigen is not known.

The clonotype originates from a human donor with aplastic anemia. Sequencing input: sorted CD4+, CD8+, or CD8+CD57+ T cells (not recorded which) from PBMCs. V gene TRBV27 combines with J gene TRBJ2-7; TRBD1 aligns across 11 bases. CDR3 loop: CASSGQGAWEQYF. CDR3 sequence (DNA): TGTGCCAGCAGTGGACAGGGGGCATGGGAGCAGTACTTC.